The rows below give T cell receptor beta chains drawn from one sample of a study of vaccination effects on CD4 cells after COVID-19. This table comes from immunoSEQ multiplex PCR, and its TCRdb copy is limited to in-frame clones, with some not included. The table includes roughly 70,000 clones, around three quarters detected once. Their antigen targets remain unknown. The sequencing used CD4+ T cells from PBMCs cultured with HCoV-OC43 spike peptides, collected after COVID-19 vaccination. All receptors come from a human donor who received a COVID-19 vaccine. Both conserved end residues are part of each CDR3. A D gene is named only where the DNA matches it firmly. Expanded clones get a size class; other rows say once, few or many, or leave the size out.

D gene	V gene	clone size	J gene	CDR3 DNA	CDR3 protein
-	TRBV9	few	TRBJ1-2	TGTGCCAGCAGCGTAGTCCCAGAACCTAACTATGGCTACACCTTC	CASSVVPEPNYGYTF
TRBD1	TRBV3-1/TRBV3-2	few	TRBJ1-3	TGTGCCAGCAGCCAACCAATTTACAGGGGTAATGGAAACACCATATATTTT	CASSQPIYRGNGNTIYF
-	TRBV6-6	once	TRBJ2-5	TGTGCCAGCAGTTCGGCCCCTTGGCGGCCCCAAGAGACCCAGTACTTC	CASSSAPWRPQETQYF
-	TRBV2	once	TRBJ2-5	TGTGCCAGCAGTGAACGCGGGGACCAAGAGACCCAGTACTTC	CASSERGDQETQYF
-	TRBV6-5	-	TRBJ1-5	TGTGCCAGCAAAGGCCCCCTTAGAAGCAATCAGCCCCAGCATTTT	CASKGPLRSNQPQHF
-	TRBV6-6	-	TRBJ1-5	TGTGCCAGCAAAGTAACAGCCCTGAGCAATCAGCCCCAGCATTTT	CASKVTALSNQPQHF
TRBD1	TRBV7-3	few	TRBJ2-3	TGTGCCAGCAGCCCGGACAGGACAGATACGCAGTATTTT	CASSPDRTDTQYF
-	TRBV3-1/TRBV3-2	-	TRBJ2-5	TGTGCCAGCAGCCTTTCGGACGCGGGAGAGACCCAGTACTTC	CASSLSDAGETQYF
-	TRBV24-1	-	TRBJ2-3	TGTGCCACCAGTGATGTGGGGGGCCGCACAGATACGCAGTATTTT	CATSDVGGRTDTQYF
TRBD2	TRBV2	-	TRBJ2-1	TGTGCCAGCAGTGAAAGTTGGCGGGGGGCCTACAATGAGCAGTTCTTC	CASSESWRGAYNEQFF
-	TRBV28	-	TRBJ1-4	TGTGCCAGCAGTGCCGGCAGGGGTAGTGAAAAACTGTTTTTT	CASSAGRGSEKLFF
TRBD1	TRBV6-5	-	TRBJ2-3	TGTGCCAGCAGCGCGACAGGGCATGCTACGCAGTATTTT	CASSATGHATQYF
-	TRBV28	-	TRBJ2-1	TGTGCCAGCCGCGGGGGCCTCTACAATGAGCAGTTCTTC	CASRGGLYNEQFF
-	TRBV5-6	-	TRBJ1-3	TGTGCCAGCAGCGTGGAGCCTACTGGAAACACCATATATTTT	CASSVEPTGNTIYF
TRBD1	TRBV18	-	TRBJ1-2	TGTGCCAGCTCACCAGGGACAGGGTTATATGGCTACACCTTC	CASSPGTGLYGYTF
TRBD1	TRBV19	-	TRBJ2-2	TGTGCCAGTAGTAGGTGGACAGGGAGCACCGGGGAGCTGTTTTTT	CASSRWTGSTGELFF
-	TRBV7-3	-	TRBJ1-3	TGTGCCAGCAGCTTCCCCGATCCAGGAAGGTCTGGAAACACCATATATTTT	CASSFPDPGRSGNTIYF
-	TRBV6-6	-	TRBJ1-4	TGTGCCAGCAGTTACGACCGGGATACCAATGAAAAACTGTTTTTT	CASSYDRDTNEKLFF
-	TRBV2	few	TRBJ1-1	TGTGCCAGCAGCCCCGACTGGGGGACTGAAGCTTTCTTT	CASSPDWGTEAFF
-	TRBV7-9	-	TRBJ2-3	TGTGCCAGCAGCTTCTTAAGCACAGATACGCAGTATTTT	CASSFLSTDTQYF
-	TRBV18	few	TRBJ1-6	TGTGCCAGCTCCCGGGATACGTTAAATAATTCACCCCTCCACTTT	CASSRDTLNNSPLHF
-	TRBV14	-	TRBJ2-5	TGTGCCAGCAGCGTACGAACAGGGTGGGAAGAGACCCAGTACTTC	CASSVRTGWEETQYF
TRBD1	TRBV6-5	-	TRBJ2-1	TGTGCCAGCAGTTCCGCCGGGACAGTTTACAATGAGCAGTTCTTC	CASSSAGTVYNEQFF
-	TRBV6-5	-	TRBJ1-2	TGTGCCAGCAGCCGGACAGTCAAGGGCTATGGCTACACCTTC	CASSRTVKGYGYTF
-	TRBV21-1	-	TRBJ2-1	TGTGCCAGCAGCAACACACCGAGGGGGAGGTACAATGAGCAGTTCTTC	CASSNTPRGRYNEQFF
TRBD1	TRBV7-3	-	TRBJ1-2	TGTGCCAGCAGCTTAAAGGGGGGGGGACAGGATAACTATGGCTACACCTTC	CASSLKGGGQDNYGYTF
-	TRBV28	-	TRBJ1-4	TGTGCCAGCAGTCCTGGGGGGCGGGAAAAACTGTTTTTT	CASSPGGREKLFF
TRBD2	TRBV18	-	TRBJ2-3	TGTGCCAGCTCATCGGGGGGGACCTTCACAGATACGCAGTATTTT	CASSSGGTFTDTQYF
-	TRBV27	-	TRBJ1-5	TGTGCCAGCAGTTTAAAGAGGAATCAGCCCCAGCATTTT	CASSLKRNQPQHF
-	TRBV9	once	TRBJ2-5	TGTGCCAGCGGTCCTGCACAGAAAGAGACCCAGTACTTC	CASGPAQKETQYF
-	TRBV5-6	-	TRBJ1-1	TGTGCCAGCAGCTTGTATGGGGTAGGGTGGCCTGCTGAAGCTTTCTTT	CASSLYGVGWPAEAFF
-	TRBV19	-	TRBJ1-5	TGTGCCAGTAGTATTCGTACCAGGGATAATCAGCCCCAGCATTTT	CASSIRTRDNQPQHF
-	TRBV18	-	TRBJ2-1	TGTGCCAGCTCACGGGGGAAGGGACTCGAAACCAATGAGCAGTTCTTC	CASSRGKGLETNEQFF
-	TRBV30	-	TRBJ2-5	TGTGCCTGGAGTAGGCCAGGGGGGGAGACCCAGTACTTC	CAWSRPGGETQYF
-	TRBV7-2	few	TRBJ1-2	TGTGCCAGCTCATGGACGTACGGCTACACCTTC	CASSWTYGYTF
TRBD2	TRBV24-1	-	TRBJ2-1	TGTGCCACCACTGGGACTAGCGGGGGACAATACAATGAGCAGTTCTTC	CATTGTSGGQYNEQFF
TRBD2	TRBV7-8	-	TRBJ2-3	TGTGCCAGCAGCTTATTGCGGGGGAGGACAGATACGCAGTATTTT	CASSLLRGRTDTQYF
TRBD1	TRBV6-5	-	TRBJ1-1	TGTGCCAGCAGTTACTCTTGGGGACAGGTTGAAGCTTTCTTT	CASSYSWGQVEAFF
TRBD1	TRBV30	-	TRBJ1-2	TGTGCCTGGAGGTCTCCGGGACAGGGGGCTGGTAACTATGGCTACACCTTC	CAWRSPGQGAGNYGYTF
-	TRBV7-9	-	TRBJ1-6	TGTGCCAGCAGCCCCACGCATTCACCCCTCCACTTT	CASSPTHSPLHF
TRBD2	TRBV30	-	TRBJ2-3	TGTGCCTGGAGTGTAGGGGGAGCGGGGGGCCGCACAGATACGCAGTATTTT	CAWSVGGAGGRTDTQYF
TRBD1	TRBV6-5	few	TRBJ1-2	TGTGCCAGCAGGGGACAGGCGAAGGGCTACACCTTC	CASRGQAKGYTF
-	TRBV7-2	-	TRBJ1-5	TGTGCCAGCAGCTTAGATCAGGGTTATGATCCCCAGCATTTT	CASSLDQGYDPQHF
-	TRBV10-1	-	TRBJ2-2	TGCGCCAGCAGTGTGGGAGGAATGAACACCGGGGAGCTGTTTTTT	CASSVGGMNTGELFF
-	TRBV6-5	-	TRBJ1-1	TGTGCCAGCAGTTACTCGAGGGTGGACACTGAAGCTTTCTTT	CASSYSRVDTEAFF
-	TRBV9	-	TRBJ1-1	TGTGCCAGCAGCGTGAGACACCACACTGAAGCTTTCTTT	CASSVRHHTEAFF
-	TRBV24-1	-	TRBJ2-3	TGTGCCACCAGTGACTGGGAGGAGAGCACAGATACGCAGTATTTT	CATSDWEESTDTQYF
-	TRBV5-1	-	TRBJ1-2	TGCGCCAGCAGCTTGGGGGCCGGGGGACCCAACTATGGCTACACCTTC	CASSLGAGGPNYGYTF
-	TRBV21-1	-	TRBJ1-2	TGTGCCAGCAGCGACAGATCCTATGGCTACACCTTC	CASSDRSYGYTF
TRBD2	TRBV5-1	-	TRBJ2-1	TGCGCCAGCAGCTTAGACCTAGCGGGGGGAGTTTACAATGAGCAGTTCTTC	CASSLDLAGGVYNEQFF
-	TRBV2	-	TRBJ2-5	TGTGCCAGCAGTGAATTCGGGCGAGAGACCCAGTACTTC	CASSEFGRETQYF
-	TRBV7-2	-	TRBJ1-2	TGTGCCAGCAGTTTATCGACGAACGCGAACTATGGCTACACCTTC	CASSLSTNANYGYTF
-	TRBV7-2	-	TRBJ1-2	TGTGCCAGCAGCCAGGACGCGAACTATGGCTACACCTTC	CASSQDANYGYTF
-	TRBV4-1	few	TRBJ1-4	TGCGCCAGCAGCCAACCCTCGGGAGGGGGAGCTAATGAAAAACTGTTTTTT	CASSQPSGGGANEKLFF
-	TRBV6-2/TRBV6-3	-	TRBJ2-1	TGTGCCAGCAGTGGGCGGAGGACCTACAATGAGCAGTTCTTC	CASSGRRTYNEQFF
-	TRBV7-9	-	TRBJ1-1	TGTGCCAGCAGCTTAGCCCCCAAGAACACTGAAGCTTTCTTT	CASSLAPKNTEAFF
-	TRBV10-1	few	TRBJ1-1	TGCGCCAGCAGTGTAGGGAGGAACACTGAAGCTTTCTTT	CASSVGRNTEAFF
TRBD2	TRBV9	-	TRBJ2-1	TGTGCCAGCAGCCCTCGGGGAGGGAGTGGCGCCTACAATGAGCAGTTCTTC	CASSPRGGSGAYNEQFF
-	TRBV27	-	TRBJ1-2	TGTGCCAGCCGCCCCTTCGGTGCTAACTATGGCTACACCTTC	CASRPFGANYGYTF
-	TRBV5-8	once	TRBJ1-3	TGTGCCAGCAGCTTGAGGAGGGGTAGAAACACCATATATTTT	CASSLRRGRNTIYF